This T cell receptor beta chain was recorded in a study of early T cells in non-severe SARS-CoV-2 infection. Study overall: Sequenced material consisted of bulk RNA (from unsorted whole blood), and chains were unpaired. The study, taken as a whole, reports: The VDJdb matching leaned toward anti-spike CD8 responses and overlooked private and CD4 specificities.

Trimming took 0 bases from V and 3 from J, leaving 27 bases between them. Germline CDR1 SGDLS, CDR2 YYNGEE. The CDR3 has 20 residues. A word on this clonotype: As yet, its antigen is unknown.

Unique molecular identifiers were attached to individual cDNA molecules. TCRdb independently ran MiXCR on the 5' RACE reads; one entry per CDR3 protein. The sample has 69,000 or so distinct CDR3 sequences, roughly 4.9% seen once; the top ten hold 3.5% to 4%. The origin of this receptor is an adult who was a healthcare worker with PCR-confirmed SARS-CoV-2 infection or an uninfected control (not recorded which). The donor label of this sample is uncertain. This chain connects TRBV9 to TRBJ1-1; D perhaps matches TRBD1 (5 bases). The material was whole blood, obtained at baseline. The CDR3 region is CASSVVGNYYYAGQDTEAFF. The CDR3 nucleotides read TGTGCCAGCAGCGTAGTGGGCAACTACTACTACGCAGGGCAGGACACTGAAGCTTTCTTT.